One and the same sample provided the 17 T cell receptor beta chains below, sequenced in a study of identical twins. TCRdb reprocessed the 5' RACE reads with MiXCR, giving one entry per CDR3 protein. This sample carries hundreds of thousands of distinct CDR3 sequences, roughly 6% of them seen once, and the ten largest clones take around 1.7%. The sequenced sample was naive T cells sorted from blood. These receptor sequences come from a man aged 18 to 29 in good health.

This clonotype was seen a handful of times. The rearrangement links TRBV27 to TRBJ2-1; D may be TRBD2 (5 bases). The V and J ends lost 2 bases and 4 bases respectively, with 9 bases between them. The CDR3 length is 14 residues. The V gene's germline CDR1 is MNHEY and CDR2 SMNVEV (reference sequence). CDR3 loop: CASSLRLMYNEQFF. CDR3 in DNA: TGTGCCAGCAGTTTACGACTAATGTACAATGAGCAGTTCTTC.

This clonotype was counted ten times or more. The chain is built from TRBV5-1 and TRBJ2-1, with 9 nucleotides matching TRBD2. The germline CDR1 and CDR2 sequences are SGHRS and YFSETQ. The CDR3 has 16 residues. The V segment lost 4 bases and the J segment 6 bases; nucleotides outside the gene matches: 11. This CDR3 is CASSPEVAGVSNEQFF. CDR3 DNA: TGCGCCAGCAGCCCCGAGGTAGCGGGAGTGTCCAATGAGCAGTTCTTC.

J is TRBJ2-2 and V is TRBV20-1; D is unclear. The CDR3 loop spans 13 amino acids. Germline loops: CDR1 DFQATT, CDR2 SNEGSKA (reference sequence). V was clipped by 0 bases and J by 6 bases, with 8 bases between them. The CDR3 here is CSARDPIAGELFF. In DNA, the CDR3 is TGCAGTGCTAGAGACCCAATCGCCGGGGAGCTGTTTTTT.

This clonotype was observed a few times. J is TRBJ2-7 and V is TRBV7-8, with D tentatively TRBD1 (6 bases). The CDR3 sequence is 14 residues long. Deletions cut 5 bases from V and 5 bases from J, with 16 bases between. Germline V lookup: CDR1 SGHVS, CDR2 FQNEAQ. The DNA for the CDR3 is TGTGCCAGCAGCCCACACGACAGGTCCCACGAGCAGTACTTC. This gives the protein CASSPHDRSHEQYF. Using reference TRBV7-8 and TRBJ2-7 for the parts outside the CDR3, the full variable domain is GAGVSQSPRYKVAKRGQDVALRCDPISGHVSLFWYQQALGQGPEFLTYFQNEAQLDKSGLPSDRFFAERPEGSVSTLKIQRTQQEDSAVYLCASSPHDRSHEQYFGPGTRLTVT.

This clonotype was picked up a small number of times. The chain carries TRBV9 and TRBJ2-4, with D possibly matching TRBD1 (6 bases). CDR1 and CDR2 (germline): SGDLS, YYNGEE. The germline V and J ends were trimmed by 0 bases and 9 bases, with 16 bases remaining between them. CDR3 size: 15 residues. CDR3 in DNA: TGTGCCAGCAGCGTAGAGGCTGGGGGCGAAGGCATTCAGTACTTC. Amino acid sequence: CASSVEAGGEGIQYF.

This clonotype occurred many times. The CDR3 region is CASTLRVTEAFF. The CDR3 DNA is TGTGCCAGCACCCTGAGGGTTACTGAAGCTTTCTTT. V and J are TRBV12-3 or TRBV12-4 and TRBJ1-1; D is uncertain. The CDR3 spans 12 residues. The V end lost 7 bases, the J end lost 5 bases, and 11 bases lay between the germline ends.

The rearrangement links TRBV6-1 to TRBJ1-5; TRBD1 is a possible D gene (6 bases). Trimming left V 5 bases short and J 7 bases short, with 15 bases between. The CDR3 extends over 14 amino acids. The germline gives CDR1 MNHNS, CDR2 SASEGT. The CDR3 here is CASSPRGQGQPQHF. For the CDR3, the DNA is TGTGCCAGCAGTCCTCGGGGGCAGGGGCAGCCCCAGCATTTT.

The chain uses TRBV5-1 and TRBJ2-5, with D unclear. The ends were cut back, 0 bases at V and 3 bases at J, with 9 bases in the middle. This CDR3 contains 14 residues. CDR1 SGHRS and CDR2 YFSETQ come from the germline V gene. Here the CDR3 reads CASSLGFGKETQYF. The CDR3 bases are TGCGCCAGCAGCTTGGGGTTTGGAAAAGAGACCCAGTACTTC.

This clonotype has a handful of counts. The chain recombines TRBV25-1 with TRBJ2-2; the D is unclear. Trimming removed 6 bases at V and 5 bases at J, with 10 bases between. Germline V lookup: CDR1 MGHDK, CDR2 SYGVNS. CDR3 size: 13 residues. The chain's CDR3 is CASRKTATGELFF. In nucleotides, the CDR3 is TGTGCCAGCAGAAAAACAGCAACCGGGGAGCTGTTTTTT.

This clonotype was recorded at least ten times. The CDR3 loop is CSAYTGTASGNTIYF. DNA of the CDR3: TGCAGTGCTTACACCGGGACAGCTTCTGGAAACACCATATATTTT. This chain uses TRBV20-1 with TRBJ1-3, with TRBD1 matching 7 bases. Trimming at V came to 5 bases and at J to 1 base, leaving 8 bases not matched to a gene. Germline loops: CDR1 DFQATT, CDR2 SNEGSKA (reference sequence). The CDR3 consists of 15 residues.

The CDR3 protein is CASIFSPKSRTDTQYF. CDR3 bases: TGCGCCAGCATCTTCTCCCCCAAAAGCCGCACAGATACGCAGTATTTT. This rearrangement joins TRBV5-1 to TRBJ2-3; D remains unclear. There are 16 residues in the CDR3. In germline, CDR1 is SGHRS, CDR2 YFSETQ. V was shortened by 6 bases and J by 1 base, with 18 bases between the two germline ends.

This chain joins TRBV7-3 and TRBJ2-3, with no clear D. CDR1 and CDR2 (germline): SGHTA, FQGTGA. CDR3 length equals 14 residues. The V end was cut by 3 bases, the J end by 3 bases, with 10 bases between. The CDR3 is CASSLDGLTDTQYF. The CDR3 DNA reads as TGTGCCAGCAGCTTGGACGGGTTGACAGATACGCAGTATTTT. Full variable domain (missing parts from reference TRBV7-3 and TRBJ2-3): GAGVSQTPSNKVTEKGKYVELRCDPISGHTALYWYRQSLGQGPEFLIYFQGTGAADDSGLPNDRFFAVRPEGSVSTLKIQRTERGDSAVYLCASSLDGLTDTQYFGPGTRLTVL.

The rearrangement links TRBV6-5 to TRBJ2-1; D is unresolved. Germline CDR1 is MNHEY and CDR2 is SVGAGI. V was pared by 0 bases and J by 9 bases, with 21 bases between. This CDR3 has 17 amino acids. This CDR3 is CASSYSAIKRMGSEQFF. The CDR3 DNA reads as TGTGCCAGCAGTTACTCGGCAATCAAACGAATGGGATCTGAGCAGTTCTTC.

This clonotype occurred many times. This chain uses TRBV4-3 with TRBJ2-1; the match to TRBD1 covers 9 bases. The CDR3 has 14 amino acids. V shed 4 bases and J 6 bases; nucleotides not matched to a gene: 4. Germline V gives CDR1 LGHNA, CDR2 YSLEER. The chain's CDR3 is CASSRGTGSNEQFF. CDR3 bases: TGCGCCAGCAGCCGGGGGACAGGGTCCAATGAGCAGTTCTTC.

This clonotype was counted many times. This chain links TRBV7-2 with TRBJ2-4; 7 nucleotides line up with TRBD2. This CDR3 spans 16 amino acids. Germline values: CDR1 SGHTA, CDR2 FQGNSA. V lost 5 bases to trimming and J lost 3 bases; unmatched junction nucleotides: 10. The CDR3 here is CASSPLLGGDKNIQYF. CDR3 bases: TGTGCCAGCAGCCCCCTCCTGGGAGGGGACAAAAACATTCAGTACTTC.

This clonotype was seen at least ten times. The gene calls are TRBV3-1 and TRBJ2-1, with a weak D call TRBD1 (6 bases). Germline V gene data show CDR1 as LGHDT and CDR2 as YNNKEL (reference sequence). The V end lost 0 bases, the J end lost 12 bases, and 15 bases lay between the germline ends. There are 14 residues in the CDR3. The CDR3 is CASSQDTTPQGQFF. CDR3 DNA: TGTGCCAGCAGCCAAGATACCACTCCACAGGGGCAGTTCTTC.

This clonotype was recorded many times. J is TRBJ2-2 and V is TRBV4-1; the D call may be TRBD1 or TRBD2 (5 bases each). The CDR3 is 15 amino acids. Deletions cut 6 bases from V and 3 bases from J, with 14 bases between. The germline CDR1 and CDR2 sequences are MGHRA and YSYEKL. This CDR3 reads CASSGTLTHTGELFF. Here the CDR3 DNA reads TGCGCCAGCAGTGGGACCCTAACACACACCGGGGAGCTGTTTTTT.